This TCR beta chain was captured by sequencing in a study of cytomegalovirus exposure and HLA in healthy donors (dated by TCRdb to 2016 to 2017). At the level of the whole study: According to an earlier analysis of around 600 of the donors, about 179 million T cells yielded roughly 110 million unique TCR beta sequences and about 300 Gb of sequence data. Rather than drawing on any new phenotypic data, the later analysis identified candidate immune exposures from TCR beta sequences and the way those sequences occurred across donors. On average, approximately 250,000 unique TCR beta nucleotide sequences were sequenced per donor among 398 genotyped donors of the cohort, with roughly 18% of those sequences being non-productive. Donor age, sex, ethnicity and CMV serostatus were collected together with the repertoire data. In an earlier analysis of several hundred of the donors, high-throughput TCR beta sequencing was used to judge whether each TCR beta V gene segment behaved as functional or pseudogenic. In a later analysis, previously published TCR beta repertoires from 666 donors were re-analyzed and high-resolution HLA genotyping was added so that TCR occurrence patterns could be studied. In addition to the first cohort of 666 subjects, a separate validation cohort of approximately 120 different subjects was used. All discovery cohort repertoires had been generated on a single sequencing platform. Of the 398 genotyped donors, less than 90% were placed in the genetic ancestry cluster associated with self-reported Caucasian donors. Four to six DR-DQ haplotypes were handled as single units for association and clustering, since linkage in the cohort was strong. Class I and class II HLA loci were covered by the typing at four-digit resolution. The study was designed to test whether signatures of past pathogen exposure could be identified by cataloging public T cell receptors. Typing coverage differed by locus: A, B, C, DRB1 and DQB1 were typed in roughly 629-640 donors, DQA1 in about 510, DPA1 in nearly 610, and DPB1 in just under 490. About 280 gigabases of sequencing data and around 90 million unique TCR sequences made up an early release that covered approximately 700 HLA-typed donors. The study combined high-throughput TCR immunosequencing, statistical association of individual TCRs with disease status, and machine learning to predict cytomegalovirus infection status. The study profiled the T cell repertoires of some 610 subjects by immunosequencing and related them to cytomegalovirus serostatus. In a later genetic analysis, genome-wide SNP genotypes for about 65% of the roughly 700 donors were used, and that subset was treated as a discovery cohort.

CDR1 and CDR2, per the germline V gene, are SGHRS and YFSETQ. Spanning cysteine to phenylalanine, the CDR3 consists of 15 amino acids. The entry retains the CDR3 DNA only, 45 bases that are in frame from base 1. Cut back by 4 bases and 2 bases, the V and J ends lie 13 bases apart. What the study reported, not specific to this receptor: Sequencing depth was assumed to be roughly uniform across donors in the presence/absence analyses, though that assumption may not hold. Roughly 17 rarely observed V segments, including chromosome 9 orphons, were excluded from the earlier analysis of a few hundred of the donors because counts were too low. The authors suggested that the approach could potentially be generalized to other disease states and immunological phenotypes. In a later analysis, some 18,000 TCR beta sequences were associated with specific HLA alleles at a false discovery rate of 0.05. According to a later analysis, parvovirus B19, influenza, CMV and Epstein-Barr virus appeared linked to several top co-occurrence clusters. A cluster of highly shared sequence variants was judged likely to be a technical artifact of the sequencing pipeline. In vitro tests confirmed that a few of the cytomegalovirus-associated TCR beta chains recognize cytomegalovirus antigens. Immune exposure information for the cohort was limited to CMV serostatus. A total of fewer than 200 TCR beta chains were listed by the study as associated with cytomegalovirus. Linkage disequilibrium might explain the correlated functional status among segregating V segments, but an unknown experimental factor could not be excluded. The 87-base-pair reads could not distinguish some IMGT-functional V segments, including TRBV6-2 and TRBV6-3, so those segments were excluded. Most TCR sequences were seen in very few donors, while some public TCRs were found in many individuals. An association between a missense DCLRE1C variant and V-gene and J-gene trimming of TCR beta chains was found in a later genetic analysis and replicated in an independent cohort. In an earlier analysis of 500 to 650 of the donors, most TCR beta V segments appeared in productive rearrangements about 87% or about 30% of the time, broadly matching IMGT annotations. In a later analysis, TCR association rates were found to vary across HLA loci, with the most associated TCRs seen for DRB1 alleles and the fewest for HLA-C alleles. A further reported finding was that TCR beta sequences accurately predicted the HLA-A and HLA-B alleles for most subjects in the first cohort. Strong co-occurrence of HLA alleles, especially DR and DQ, made assigning TCR associations to individual alleles difficult. In this cohort, only TCR beta chains were sequenced, and detectable features were limited by the absence of alpha or paired-chain data. HLA typing was unavailable for some donors at each locus, so association tests used only the typed subset. The classifier was reported to diagnose cytomegalovirus status with high specificity and sensitivity in both the original cohort and the validation cohort. Most CMV-associated TCR beta chains appeared to be HLA-restricted in a later analysis, and the HLA associations seemed to be driven largely by CMV exposure. Compared with equally common non-associated chains, HLA-associated TCR beta chains in a later analysis were more clonally expanded and had lower generation probabilities. According to a later genetic analysis, donors in an Asian-associated ancestry cluster had fewer N-insertions in productive TCRs than the approximately 690-donor mean.

Library preparation employed the immunoSEQ multiplex PCR assay. A mixture of 60 forward primers for TCR Vbeta segments and 13 reverse primers for TCR Jbeta segments was used in the multiplex PCR. Amplification of the CDR3 region of rearranged TCR beta genes was performed with a multiplex PCR assay on genomic DNA. Amplified TCR beta libraries were sequenced as 87-base-pair reads on the Illumina HiSeq System. As for the original processing: A later analysis tallied about 77 million unique TCR beta chains across the 700 or so repertoires, and around 10 million of those chains were shared by two or more donors. To remove PCR and sequencing errors, raw reads were error-corrected and collapsed into unique sequences using a nearest-neighbor algorithm that merged closely related sequences. CDR3 sequences were aligned to IMGT reference sequences to assign V, D and J gene segments. Each retained sequence needed at least a six-nucleotide match to both a V gene segment and a J gene segment. Rearrangements were called productive when the CDR3 lacked stop codons and stayed in frame with V and J; all others were non-productive. Following IMGT convention, CDR3 was defined as the stretch from the second conserved V-encoded cysteine up to the conserved J-encoded phenylalanine. In an earlier analysis of just under 600 of the donors, sequences lacking an unambiguous match to a single V gene segment were excluded. An earlier analysis of several hundred of the donors called V segments functional above 56.7% productive rearrangements and segregating when the between-donor standard deviation exceeded 5%. A statistical classification framework was built for diagnosing cytomegalovirus status from the catalog of TCR beta chain sequences. In a later analysis, V and J genes were assigned by comparing TCR nucleotide sequences against IMGT/GENE-DB human TR gene sequences. In a later analysis, CDR3 sequences and most-parsimonious VDJ recombination scenarios were assigned using the TCRdist pipeline. In a later analysis, each TCR beta chain was defined by its CDR3 amino acid sequence together with its V-gene family, and reads without a unique V-gene family were excluded. In a later analysis, some 600 highly shared, low-generation-probability nucleotide sequences were removed to address suspected cross-contamination and a sequencing artifact. In a later analysis, a clonal expansion index was calculated for each public chain from normalized within-repertoire ranks of inferred template counts. In a later analysis, generation probabilities were computed using a VDJ recombination model fitted to out-of-frame rearrangements, and the results were checked against IGoR. A later analysis scored TCR-TCR, TCR-HLA and TCR-CMV co-occurrence with hypergeometric tests, applying a repertoire-size bias correction to TCR pairs. A later analysis estimated false discovery rates by permuting HLA or CMV assignments 20 times. In a later analysis, co-occurring TCRs were grouped using DBSCAN, with TCRdist sequence similarity added in when clustering inside HLA-allele-positive subsets. Co-occurrence clustering excluded repertoires with fewer than 30,000 or more than 120,000 public chains, plus five with anomalous nucleotide sharing. TCRdb's version of the immuneACCESS table is confined to in-frame rearrangements and falls short of the full clone set. An unresolved V gene accounts for under half of the shortfall where checked; the remainder is of unknown origin. V and J calls and clone size are given by that table; D and trimming were obtained from the DNA. The sample data list 150,000 or so clones, and roughly 82% of these were observed just once. About 7.1% of the sample goes to the ten largest clones.

The cohort was made up of several hundred healthy bone marrow donors. At the time of sampling, every cohort member was nominally healthy, though immune exposures that went unrecorded were likely present. The donor tested CMV seropositive, placing the donor among the approximately 290 seropositive members of the cohort. Each donor provided a peripheral blood sample, and peripheral blood mononuclear cells were used for TCR beta sequencing. The Qiagen DNeasy Blood Extraction Kit was used to extract genomic DNA from the blood cell samples. Points on this clone: What this receptor recognizes is not known. The sample holds no much larger clone one base away, and base qualities are not on file.

The rearranged chain carries TRBV5-1 and TRBJ1-5; the D gene cannot be named for sure. The TCR comes from a woman aged 45-65 years in good health and CMV-seropositive. The sequenced material came from PBMCs. DNA sequence: TGCGCCAGCAGCCCGGGAATGGGAGGCAATCAGCCCCAGCATTTT. This encodes CASSPGMGGNQPQHF. The entire variable domain, with the stretches around the CDR3 drawn from the reference TRBV5-1 and TRBJ1-5 proteins, is KAGVTQTPRYLIKTRGQQVTLSCSPISGHRSVSWYQQTPGQGLQFLFEYFSETQRNKGNFPGRFSGRQFSNSRSEMNVSTLELGDSALYLCASSPGMGGNQPQHFGDGTRLSIL.